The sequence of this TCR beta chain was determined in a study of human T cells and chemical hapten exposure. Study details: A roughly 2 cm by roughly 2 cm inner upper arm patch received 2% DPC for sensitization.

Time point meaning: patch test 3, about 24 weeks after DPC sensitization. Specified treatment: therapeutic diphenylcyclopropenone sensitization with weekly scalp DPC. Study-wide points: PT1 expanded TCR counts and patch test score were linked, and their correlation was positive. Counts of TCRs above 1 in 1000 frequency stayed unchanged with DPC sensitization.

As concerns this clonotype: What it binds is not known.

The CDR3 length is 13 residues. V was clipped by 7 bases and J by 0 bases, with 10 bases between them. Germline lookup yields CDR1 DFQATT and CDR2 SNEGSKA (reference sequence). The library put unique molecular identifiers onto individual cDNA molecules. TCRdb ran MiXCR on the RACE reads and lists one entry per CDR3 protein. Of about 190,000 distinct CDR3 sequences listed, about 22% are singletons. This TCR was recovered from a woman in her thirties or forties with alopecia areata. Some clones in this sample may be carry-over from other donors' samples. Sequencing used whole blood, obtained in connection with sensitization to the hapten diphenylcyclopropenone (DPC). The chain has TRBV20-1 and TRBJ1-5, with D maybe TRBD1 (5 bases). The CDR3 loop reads CSVIGVSNQPQHF. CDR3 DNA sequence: TGCAGTGTTATAGGGGTTAGCAATCAGCCCCAGCATTTT.